This T cell receptor (beta chain) emerged from a study of radiotherapy plus CTLA-4 blockade in lung cancer. Across the whole study: Disease control was present in roughly 29% of patients, and objective responses in roughly 17%. Whole-study findings and limits: Clones derived from tumor TCRs expanded in blood after radiotherapy plus ipilimumab.

On this clone itself: What it binds is unknown.

Germline lookup yields CDR1 MNHNS and CDR2 SASEGT. The V end lost 7 bases, the J end lost 5 bases, and 15 bases lay between the germline ends. The CDR3 is 14 amino acids. Assay used: immunoSEQ multiplex PCR; TCRdb lists only in-frame clones, some missing. Among around 45,000 clones, around 76% were seen once, and the ten largest hold 8.3%. This receptor was identified in a human donor with non-small cell lung cancer who had stable disease on radiotherapy plus ipilimumab. The source material was peripheral blood, sampled from a patient treated with radiotherapy plus ipilimumab. The chain employs TRBV6-1 and TRBJ1-5; no reliable D call. CDR3 amino acids: CASKIPLEHQPQHF. The CDR3 DNA follows: TGTGCCAGCAAGATACCTCTGGAACATCAGCCCCAGCATTTT.